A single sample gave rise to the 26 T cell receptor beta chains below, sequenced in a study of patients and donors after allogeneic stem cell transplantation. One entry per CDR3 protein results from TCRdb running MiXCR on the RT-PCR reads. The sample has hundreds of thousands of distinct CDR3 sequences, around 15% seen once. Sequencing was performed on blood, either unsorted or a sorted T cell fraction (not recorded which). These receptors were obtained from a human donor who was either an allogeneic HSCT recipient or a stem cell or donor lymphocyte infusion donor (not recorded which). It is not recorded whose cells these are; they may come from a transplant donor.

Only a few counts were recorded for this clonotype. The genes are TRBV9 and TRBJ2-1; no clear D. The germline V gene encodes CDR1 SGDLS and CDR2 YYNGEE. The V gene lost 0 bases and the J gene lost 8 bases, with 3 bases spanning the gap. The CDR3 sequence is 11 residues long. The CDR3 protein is CASSVDHEQFF. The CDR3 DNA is TGTGCCAGCAGCGTAGATCATGAGCAGTTCTTC.

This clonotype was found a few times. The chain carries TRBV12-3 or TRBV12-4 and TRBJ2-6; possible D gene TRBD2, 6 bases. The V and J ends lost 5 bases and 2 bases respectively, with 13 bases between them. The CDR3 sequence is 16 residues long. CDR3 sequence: CASSRGLSAGANVLTF. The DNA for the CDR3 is TGTGCCAGCAGTCGGGGACTGTCGGCTGGGGCCAACGTCCTGACTTTC.

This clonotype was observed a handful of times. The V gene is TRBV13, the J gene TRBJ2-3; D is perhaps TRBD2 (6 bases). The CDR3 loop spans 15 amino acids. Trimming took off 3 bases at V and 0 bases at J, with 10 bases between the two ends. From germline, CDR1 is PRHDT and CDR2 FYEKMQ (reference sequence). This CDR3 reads CASSFGTLSTDTQYF. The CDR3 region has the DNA TGTGCCAGCAGCTTCGGGACTCTCAGCACAGATACGCAGTATTTT. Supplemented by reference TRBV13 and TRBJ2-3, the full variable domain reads AAGVIQSPRHLIKEKRETATLKCYPIPRHDTVYWYQQGPGQDPQFLISFYEKMQSDKGSIPDRFSAQQFSDYHSELNMSSLELGDSALYFCASSFGTLSTDTQYFGPGTRLTVL.

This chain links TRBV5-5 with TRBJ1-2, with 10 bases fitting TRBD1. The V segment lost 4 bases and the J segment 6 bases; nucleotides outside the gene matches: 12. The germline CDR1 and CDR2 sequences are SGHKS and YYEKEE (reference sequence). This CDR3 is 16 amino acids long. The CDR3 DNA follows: TGTGCCAGCAGCCTTGGTTTGCGACAGGGGGCGAATGGCTACACCTTC. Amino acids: CASSLGLRQGANGYTF.

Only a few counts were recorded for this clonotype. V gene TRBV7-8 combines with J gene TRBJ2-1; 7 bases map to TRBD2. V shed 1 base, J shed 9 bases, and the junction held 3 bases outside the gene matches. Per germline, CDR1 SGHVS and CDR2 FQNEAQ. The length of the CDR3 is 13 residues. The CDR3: CASSLVAGVEQFF. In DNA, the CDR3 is TGTGCCAGCAGCTTAGTTGCGGGAGTTGAGCAGTTCTTC.

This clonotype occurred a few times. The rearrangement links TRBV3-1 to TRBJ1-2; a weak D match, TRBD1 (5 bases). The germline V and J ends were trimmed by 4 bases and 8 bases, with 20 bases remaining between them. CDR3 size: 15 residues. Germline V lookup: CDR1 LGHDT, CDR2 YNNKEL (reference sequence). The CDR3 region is CASSPILSGWGGYTF. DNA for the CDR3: TGTGCCAGCAGCCCGATTCTGTCAGGGTGGGGAGGCTACACCTTC.

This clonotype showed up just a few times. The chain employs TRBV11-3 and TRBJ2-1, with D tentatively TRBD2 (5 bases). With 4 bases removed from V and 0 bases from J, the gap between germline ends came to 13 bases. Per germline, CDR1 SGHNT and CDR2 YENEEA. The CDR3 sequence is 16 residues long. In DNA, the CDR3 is TGTGCCAGCAGCTCAATAGCGCTGAGCTCCTACAATGAGCAGTTCTTC. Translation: CASSSIALSSYNEQFF.

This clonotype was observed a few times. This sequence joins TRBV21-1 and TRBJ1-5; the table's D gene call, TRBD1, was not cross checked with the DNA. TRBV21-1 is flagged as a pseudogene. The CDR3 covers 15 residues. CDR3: CASSKRDRGNQPQHF. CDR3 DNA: TGTGCCAGCAGCAAAAGGGACAGGGGCAATCAGCCCCAGCATTTT.

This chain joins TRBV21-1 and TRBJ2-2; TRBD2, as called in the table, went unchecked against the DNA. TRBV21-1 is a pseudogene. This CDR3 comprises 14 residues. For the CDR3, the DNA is TGTGCCAGCAGCAAACGGGGACTAGCCGGGGAGCTGTTTTTT. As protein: CASSKRGLAGELFF.

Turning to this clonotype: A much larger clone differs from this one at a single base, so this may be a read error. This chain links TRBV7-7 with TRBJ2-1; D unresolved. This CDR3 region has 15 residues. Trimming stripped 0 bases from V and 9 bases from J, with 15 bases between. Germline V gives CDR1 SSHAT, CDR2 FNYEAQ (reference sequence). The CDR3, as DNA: TGTGCCAGCAGCTTAGCGTTGGCTCCGTGGAGTGAGCAGTTCTTC. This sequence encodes CASSLALAPWSEQFF.

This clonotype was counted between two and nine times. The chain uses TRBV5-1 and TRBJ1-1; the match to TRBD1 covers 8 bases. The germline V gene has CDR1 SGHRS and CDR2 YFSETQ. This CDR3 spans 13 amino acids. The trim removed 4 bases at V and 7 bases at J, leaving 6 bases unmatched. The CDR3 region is CASSVTGGVEAFF. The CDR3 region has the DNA TGCGCCAGCAGCGTTACAGGGGGTGTTGAAGCTTTCTTT. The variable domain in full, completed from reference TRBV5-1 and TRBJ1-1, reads KAGVTQTPRYLIKTRGQQVTLSCSPISGHRSVSWYQQTPGQGLQFLFEYFSETQRNKGNFPGRFSGRQFSNSRSEMNVSTLELGDSALYLCASSVTGGVEAFFGQGTRLTVV.

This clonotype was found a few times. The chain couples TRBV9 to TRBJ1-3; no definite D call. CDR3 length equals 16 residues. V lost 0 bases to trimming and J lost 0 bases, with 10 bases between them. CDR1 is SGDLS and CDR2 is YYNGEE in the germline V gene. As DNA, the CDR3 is TGTGCCAGCAGCGTAGACCCTCAAGACTCTGGAAACACCATATATTTT. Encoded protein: CASSVDPQDSGNTIYF.

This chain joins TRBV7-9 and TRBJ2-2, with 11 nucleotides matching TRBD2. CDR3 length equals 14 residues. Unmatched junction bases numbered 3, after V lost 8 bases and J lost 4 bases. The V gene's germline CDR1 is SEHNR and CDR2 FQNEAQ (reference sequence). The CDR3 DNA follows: TGTGCCAGCGCTAGCGGGGGGATCACCGGGGAGCTGTTTTTT. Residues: CASASGGITGELFF. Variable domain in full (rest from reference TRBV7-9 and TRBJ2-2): DTGVSQNPRHKITKRGQNVTFRCDPISEHNRLYWYRQTLGQGPEFLTYFQNEAQLEKSRLLSDRFSAERPKGSFSTLEIQRTEQGDSAMYLCASASGGITGELFFGEGSRLTVL.

The CDR3 loop reads CASSLLLAGELFF. The CDR3 DNA is TGTGCCAGCAGCTTACTACTGGCCGGGGAGCTGTTTTTT. The chain is built from TRBV11-3 and TRBJ2-2, with D hard to call. With 2 bases removed from V and 6 bases from J, the gap between germline ends came to 7 bases. This CDR3 is built from 13 residues. Looked up from germline, CDR1 is SGHNT and CDR2 is YENEEA.

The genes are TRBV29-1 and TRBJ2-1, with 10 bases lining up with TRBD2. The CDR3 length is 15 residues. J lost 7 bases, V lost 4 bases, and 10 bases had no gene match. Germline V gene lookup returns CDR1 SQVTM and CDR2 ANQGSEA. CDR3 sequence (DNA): TGCAGCGTTGTGTCGAGCGGGAGGGGTGGAAATGAGCAGTTCTTC. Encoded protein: CSVVSSGRGGNEQFF.

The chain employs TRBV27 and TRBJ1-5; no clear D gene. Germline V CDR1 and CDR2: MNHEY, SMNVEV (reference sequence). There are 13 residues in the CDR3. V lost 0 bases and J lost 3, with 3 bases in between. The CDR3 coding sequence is TGTGCCAGCAGTTTATCTATCAATCAGCCCCAGCATTTT. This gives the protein CASSLSINQPQHF.

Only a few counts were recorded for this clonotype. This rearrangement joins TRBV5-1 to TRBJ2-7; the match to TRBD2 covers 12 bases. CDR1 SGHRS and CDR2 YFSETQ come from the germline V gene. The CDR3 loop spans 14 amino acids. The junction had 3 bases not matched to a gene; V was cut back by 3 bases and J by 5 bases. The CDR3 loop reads CASSWTSGTHEQYF. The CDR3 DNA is TGCGCCAGCAGCTGGACTAGCGGGACCCACGAGCAGTACTTC.

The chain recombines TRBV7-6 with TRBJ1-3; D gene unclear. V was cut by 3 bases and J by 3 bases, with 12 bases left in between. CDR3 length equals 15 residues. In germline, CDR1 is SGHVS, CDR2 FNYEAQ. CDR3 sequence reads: CASSLYTNGGNTIYF. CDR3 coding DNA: TGTGCCAGCAGCTTGTACACGAACGGTGGAAACACCATATATTTT.

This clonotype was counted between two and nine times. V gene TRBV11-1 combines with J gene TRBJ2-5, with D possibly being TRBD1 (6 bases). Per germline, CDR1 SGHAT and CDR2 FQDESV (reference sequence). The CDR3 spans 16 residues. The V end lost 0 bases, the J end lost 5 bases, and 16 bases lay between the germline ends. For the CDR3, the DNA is TGTGCCAGCAGCTTAGCGTTTACAGGGTTGGTGGAGACCCAGTACTTC. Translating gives CASSLAFTGLVETQYF. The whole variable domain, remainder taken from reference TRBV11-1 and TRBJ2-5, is EAEVAQSPRYKITEKSQAVAFWCDPISGHATLYWYRQILGQGPELLVQFQDESVVDDSQLPKDRFSAERLKGVDSTLKIQPAELGDSAMYLCASSLAFTGLVETQYFGPGTRLLVL.

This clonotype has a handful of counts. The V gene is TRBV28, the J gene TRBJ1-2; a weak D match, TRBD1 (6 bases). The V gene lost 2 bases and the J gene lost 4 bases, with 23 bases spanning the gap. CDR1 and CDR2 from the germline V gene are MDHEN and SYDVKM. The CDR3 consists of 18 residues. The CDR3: CASSLSGDRPAFCYGYTF. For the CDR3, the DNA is TGTGCCAGCAGTTTAAGTGGTGACAGGCCGGCCTTTTGCTATGGCTACACCTTC.

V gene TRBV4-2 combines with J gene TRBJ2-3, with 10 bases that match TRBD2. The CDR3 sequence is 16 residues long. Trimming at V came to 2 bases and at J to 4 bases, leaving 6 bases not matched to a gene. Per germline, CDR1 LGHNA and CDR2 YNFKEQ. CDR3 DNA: TGTGCCAGCAGCCAATTCAGCGGGGGGGCCCCAGATACGCAGTATTTT. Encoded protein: CASSQFSGGAPDTQYF.

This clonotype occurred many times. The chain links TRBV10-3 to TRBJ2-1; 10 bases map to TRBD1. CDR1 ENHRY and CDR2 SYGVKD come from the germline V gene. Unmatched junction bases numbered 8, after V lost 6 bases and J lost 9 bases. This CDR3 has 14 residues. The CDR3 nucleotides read TGTGCCATCAGGGCCCGGGACAGGGGTGGTGAGCAGTTCTTC. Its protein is CAIRARDRGGEQFF.

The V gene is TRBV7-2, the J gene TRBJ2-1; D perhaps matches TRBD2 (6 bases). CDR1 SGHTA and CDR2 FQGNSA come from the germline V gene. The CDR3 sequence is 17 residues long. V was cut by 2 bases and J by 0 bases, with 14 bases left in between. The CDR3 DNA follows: TGTGCCAGCAGCTTAACGTGGGGACTTAGCTCCTACAATGAGCAGTTCTTC. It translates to CASSLTWGLSSYNEQFF.

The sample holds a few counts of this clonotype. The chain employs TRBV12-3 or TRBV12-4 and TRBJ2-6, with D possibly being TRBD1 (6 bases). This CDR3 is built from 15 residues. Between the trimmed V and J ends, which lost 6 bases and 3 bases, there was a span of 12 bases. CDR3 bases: TGTGCCAGCAGGGTTACAGGGATTGGGGCCAACGTCCTGACTTTC. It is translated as CASRVTGIGANVLTF.

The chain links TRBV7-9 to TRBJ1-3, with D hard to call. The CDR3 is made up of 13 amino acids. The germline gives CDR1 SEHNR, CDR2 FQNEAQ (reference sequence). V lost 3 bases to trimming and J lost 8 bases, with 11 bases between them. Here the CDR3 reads CASSFSYRDTIYF. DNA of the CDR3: TGTGCCAGCAGCTTTTCATATCGGGACACCATATATTTT.

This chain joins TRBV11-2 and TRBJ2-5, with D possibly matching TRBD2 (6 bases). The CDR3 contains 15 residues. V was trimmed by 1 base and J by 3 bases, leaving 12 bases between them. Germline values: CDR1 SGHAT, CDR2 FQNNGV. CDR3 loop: CASSLVRGTKETQYF. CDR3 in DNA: TGTGCCAGCAGCTTAGTCCGGGGGACCAAAGAGACCCAGTACTTC.